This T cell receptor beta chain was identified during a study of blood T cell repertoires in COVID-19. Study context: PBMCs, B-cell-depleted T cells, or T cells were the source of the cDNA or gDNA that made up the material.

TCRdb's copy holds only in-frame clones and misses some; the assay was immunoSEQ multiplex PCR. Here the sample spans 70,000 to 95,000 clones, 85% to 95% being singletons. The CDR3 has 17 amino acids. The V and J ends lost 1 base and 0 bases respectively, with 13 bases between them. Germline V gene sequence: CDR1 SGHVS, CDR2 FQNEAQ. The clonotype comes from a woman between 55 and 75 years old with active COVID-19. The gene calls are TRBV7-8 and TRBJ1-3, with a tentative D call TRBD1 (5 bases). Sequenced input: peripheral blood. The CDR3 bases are TGTGCCAGCAGCTTAGAGAAACAGGTCTACTCTGGAAACACCATATATTTT. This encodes CASSLEKQVYSGNTIYF.